Listed here are 13 T cell receptor beta chains from one sample, sequenced in a study of CD8 T cells in ankylosing spondylitis. TCRdb redid the calling of the 5' RACE reads with MiXCR, one entry per CDR3 protein. The table shows about 130,000 distinct CDR3 sequences, with roughly 8.8% occurring only once. Sequenced: blood, either unsorted or a sorted T cell fraction (not recorded which). These receptors were taken from a male donor with ankylosing spondylitis or in good health (not recorded which).

This clonotype was detected only a few times. This chain links TRBV12-3 or TRBV12-4 with TRBJ2-3, with D perhaps given as TRBD1 or TRBD2 (5 bases each). With 8 bases removed from V and 5 bases from J, the gap between germline ends came to 26 bases. The CDR3 is made up of 17 amino acids. CDR3 nucleotide sequence: TGTGCCAGCGGAGAGGGGTTGCTCCCTCGATCGGGAGATACGCAGTATTTT. It codes for CASGEGLLPRSGDTQYF.

This clonotype has a handful of counts. V usage is TRBV4-1 and J usage is TRBJ2-5; D perhaps matches TRBD1 (6 bases). Trimming shortened V by 4 bases and J by 3 bases, and 18 bases separated the two germline ends. The CDR3 consists of 16 residues. Germline V gene lookup returns CDR1 MGHRA and CDR2 YSYEKL. The CDR3 DNA is TGCGCCAGCAGCCCTGGATGGACAGCCGAAGAAGAGACCCAGTACTTC. Protein: CASSPGWTAEEETQYF.

This clonotype has a handful of counts. The chain combines TRBV7-8 with TRBJ2-5; TRBD1 might be the D (6 bases). Per germline, CDR1 SGHVS and CDR2 FQNEAQ. V was pared by 4 bases and J by 0 bases, with 12 bases between. The CDR3 length is 15 residues. CDR3 loop: CASSSAGVDQETQYF. The CDR3, as DNA: TGTGCCAGCAGCTCCGCAGGGGTCGACCAAGAGACCCAGTACTTC.

This clonotype appeared many times. The chain couples TRBV29-1 to TRBJ2-7, with D maybe TRBD2 (5 bases). The CDR3 totals 13 residues. CDR1 and CDR2 (germline): SQVTM, ANQGSEA. The ends were cut back, 6 bases at V and 6 bases at J, with 18 bases in the middle. The CDR3 nucleotides read TGCAGCGTGCTCCATTTGGGGAGTCGCGAGCAGTACTTC. Amino acids: CSVLHLGSREQYF.

This clonotype has ten or more counts. The chain links TRBV7-8 to TRBJ1-1; TRBD1 matches at 7 bases. The V gene end was trimmed by 3 bases and the J gene end by 5 bases; junction bases not matched to a gene: 3. Germline V gene sequence: CDR1 SGHVS, CDR2 FQNEAQ. The CDR3 runs 13 residues. CDR3: CASSFTGETEAFF. Written as DNA, the CDR3 is TGTGCCAGCAGCTTTACAGGGGAAACTGAAGCTTTCTTT.

The rearrangement links TRBV7-6 to TRBJ1-1; D possibly corresponds to TRBD1 (5 bases). V was clipped by 6 bases and J by 3 bases, with 14 bases between them. The germline CDR1 and CDR2 sequences are SGHVS and FNYEAQ. This CDR3 has 14 amino acids. This CDR3 is CASSQTDSDTEAFF. In DNA, the CDR3 is TGTGCCAGCAGTCAGACAGACTCGGACACTGAAGCTTTCTTT.

Details on this clonotype: A junction boundary mismatches the germline segment, possibly from a read error. This chain uses TRBV12-3 or TRBV12-4 with TRBJ2-1; the match to TRBD2 covers 8 bases. The CDR3 is made up of 18 amino acids. Here the CDR3 DNA reads TGTGCCCGCAGTTTAGATCGGCTAGCGGGTATTCCCTACAATGAGCAGTTCTTC. Its translation is CARSLDRLAGIPYNEQFF.

A word on this clonotype: This may come from a read error, since a much larger clone is one base off. This likely comes from a read error, as the CDR3 has no conserved phenylalanine or tryptophan at its end. V gene TRBV12-3 or TRBV12-4 combines with J gene TRBJ2-7, with D unclear. Trimming pared 4 bases from V and 3 bases from J, leaving 10 bases between. This CDR3 has 13 amino acids. CDR3 residues: CASSSSPSYEQYL. The DNA of the CDR3 is TGTGCCAGCAGTTCGAGTCCTAGCTACGAGCAGTACTTG.

This clonotype was counted at least ten times. The rearrangement uses TRBV20-1 and TRBJ2-7; weak D call: TRBD1 (6 bases). This CDR3 region has 12 residues. Germline V lookup: CDR1 DFQATT, CDR2 SNEGSKA (reference sequence). V lost 5 bases and J 1 base, leaving 9 bases between the germline ends. CDR3 bases: TGCAGTGCTGTGGGACATTCCTACGAGCAGTACTTC. Protein sequence: CSAVGHSYEQYF.

The rearrangement links TRBV12-3 or TRBV12-4 to TRBJ1-6; D might be TRBD1 (5 bases). Deletions cut 4 bases from V and 9 bases from J, with 13 bases between. CDR3 length equals 14 residues. CDR3 sequence reads: CASSWATGRSPLHF. The CDR3 bases are TGTGCCAGCAGTTGGGCCACGGGACGTTCACCCCTCCACTTT.

This clonotype was detected many times. The chain couples TRBV20-1 to TRBJ2-1; 10 bases are shared with TRBD2. Germline V gene lookup returns CDR1 DFQATT and CDR2 SNEGSKA (reference sequence). The CDR3 is 15 amino acids. V shed 1 base, J shed 1 base, and the junction held 1 base outside the gene matches. The CDR3 region is CSARGAGGSYNEQFF. In DNA form, the CDR3 reads TGCAGTGCTAGAGGAGCGGGAGGGTCCTACAATGAGCAGTTCTTC.

This clonotype was recorded a few times. The chain uses TRBV7-6 and TRBJ2-1; D remains ambiguous. Germline V CDR1 and CDR2: SGHVS, FNYEAQ. This CDR3 is 16 amino acids long. The germline V and J ends were trimmed by 5 bases and 3 bases, with 17 bases remaining between them. CDR3 in amino acids: CASSPLRSQIYNEQFF. As DNA, the CDR3 is TGTGCCAGCAGCCCCCTGCGGTCGCAGATCTACAATGAGCAGTTCTTC.

This clonotype was recorded many times. V gene TRBV25-1 combines with J gene TRBJ1-2, with 9 positions matching TRBD1. Germline V gene lookup returns CDR1 MGHDK and CDR2 SYGVNS. The CDR3 covers 14 residues. The J segment lost 7 bases and the V segment lost 4 bases, leaving 7 bases of the junction unmatched. The CDR3 here is CASSVNRGRGGYTF. DNA of the CDR3: TGTGCCAGCAGTGTGAACAGGGGGCGCGGTGGCTACACCTTC.